This T cell receptor (beta chain) was identified during a study of blood T cell repertoires in COVID-19. How the authors handled the data: Amplification of reference gene primers provided the estimated nucleated cell counts. Profiling relied on immunoSEQ multiplex PCR, and the TCRdb table lists in-frame clones only, not all of them. V and J calls and clone size follow that table, whereas D and trimming were derived from the DNA. Seen here are around 110,000 clones, over 75% observed once, and the top ten hold 4% to 5.5%. The receptor's source is a woman in her seventies with acute or convalescent COVID-19. Sequencing input: peripheral blood.

The CDR3 is CASSPSGQGETQYF. The CDR3 region has the DNA TGTGCCAGCTCACCTTCCGGACAGGGAGAGACCCAGTACTTC. The chain is built from TRBV18 and TRBJ2-5; 8 bases map to TRBD1. Germline CDR1 KGHSH, CDR2 LQKENI. The CDR3 is 14 residues long. V trimming: 3 bases; J trimming: 4 bases; junction bases outside the gene matches: 4.